One and the same sample provided the 27 T cell receptor beta chains below, sequenced in a study of blood T cells in healthy people across ages. Using a J-beta primer mix together with a sample-barcoded 5' primer, a second PCR was run for about 6 to 11 cycles. From the 5' RACE reads, TCRdb called clonotypes with MiXCR, one entry per CDR3 protein. This sample has 700,000 to 950,000 distinct CDR3 sequences, with roughly 60% found just once. Source material: blood. The receptors shown here come from a man aged 25-45 years in good health.

This clonotype was counted only a few times. V and J are TRBV5-6 and TRBJ1-2, with D possibly matching TRBD1 (5 bases). This CDR3 comprises 15 residues. Per germline, CDR1 SGHDT and CDR2 YYEEEE. Trimming took off 4 bases at V and 4 bases at J, with 17 bases between the two ends. CDR3 sequence reads: CASSIPPGPGYGYTF. CDR3 sequence (DNA): TGTGCCAGCAGCATACCGCCGGGGCCCGGCTATGGCTACACCTTC.

This sequence joins TRBV4-1 and TRBJ2-1; 8 nucleotides agree with TRBD1. Germline CDR1 reads MGHRA; CDR2 reads YSYEKL. The CDR3 is 12 residues long. Unmatched junction bases numbered 7, after V lost 4 bases and J lost 14 bases. DNA for the CDR3: TGCGCCAGCAGCCTCGGGACAGGCCGAAAGTTCTTC. Its protein product is CASSLGTGRKFF.

This sequence joins TRBV7-8 and TRBJ1-4, with 7 positions matching TRBD1. This CDR3 has 15 residues. CDR1 SGHVS and CDR2 FQNEAQ come from the germline V gene. V lost 5 bases, J lost 4 bases, and 7 bases stayed unmatched. CDR3 residues: CASSNRQGRNEKLFF. The CDR3, as DNA: TGTGCCAGCAGCAACAGACAGGGACGTAATGAAAAACTGTTTTTT.

The J gene is TRBJ1-2, the V gene TRBV6-5; maybe TRBD1 (6 bases). Trimming took off 7 bases at V and 4 bases at J, with 19 bases between the two ends. The CDR3 runs 15 residues. Germline loops: CDR1 MNHEY, CDR2 SVGAGI. CDR3 loop: CASTLGGLGFYGYTF. The CDR3 nucleotides are TGTGCCAGCACTCTCGGGGGGCTTGGGTTCTATGGCTACACCTTC.

The chain combines TRBV20-1 with TRBJ2-5; the D is unclear. The germline V gene has CDR1 DFQATT and CDR2 SNEGSKA (reference sequence). The CDR3 covers 13 residues. V was trimmed by 6 bases and J by 5 bases, leaving 16 bases between them. The CDR3 region has the DNA TGCAGTGCAATTAAATCTATGTGGGAGACCCAGTACTTC. Its protein is CSAIKSMWETQYF.

This chain uses TRBV5-8 with TRBJ2-4; possible D gene TRBD2, 7 bases. Germline V CDR1 and CDR2: SGHTS, YDEGEE. The CDR3 runs to 15 residues. Trimming stripped 0 bases from V and 3 bases from J, with 10 bases between. The CDR3 DNA follows: TGTGCCAGCAGCTTGGAGGGGGGGGGCAAAAACATTCAGTACTTC. It encodes CASSLEGGGKNIQYF.

The chain couples TRBV3-1 to TRBJ2-3; tentatively, D is TRBD2 (5 bases). Germline V gene lookup returns CDR1 LGHDT and CDR2 YNNKEL (reference sequence). Between the trimmed V and J ends, which lost 0 bases and 1 base, there was a span of 11 bases. The CDR3 contains 16 residues. The CDR3 sequence: CASSQDRPLGTDTQYF. As DNA, the CDR3 is TGTGCCAGCAGCCAAGATCGCCCACTAGGCACAGATACGCAGTATTTT.

This clonotype turned up a few times. The chain has TRBV9 and TRBJ2-6, with a weak D call TRBD1 (7 bases). Germline loops: CDR1 SGDLS, CDR2 YYNGEE. The CDR3 sequence is 17 residues long. Trimming took off 5 bases at V and 0 bases at J, with 15 bases between the two ends. The CDR3 sequence: CASSHNQGGSGANVLTF. Here the CDR3 DNA reads TGTGCCAGCAGTCACAACCAGGGGGGCTCTGGGGCCAACGTCCTGACTTTC.

The sample holds a few counts of this clonotype. This chain joins TRBV27 and TRBJ2-5; 8 bases are a match to TRBD1. The end of the DNA aligns better with TRBJ2-7, so the J call may be wrong. From germline, CDR1 is MNHEY and CDR2 SMNVEV (reference sequence). This CDR3 spans 14 amino acids. The DNA of the CDR3 is TGTGCCAGCAGTTTGCAGGGGGCCCACTACGAGCAGTACTTC. This codes for CASSLQGAHYEQYF.

V and J are TRBV27 and TRBJ1-4, with a tentative D call TRBD1 (6 bases). The CDR3 runs 12 residues. CDR1 MNHEY and CDR2 SMNVEV come from the germline V gene (reference sequence). V was cut by 3 bases and J by 12 bases, with 11 bases left in between. Here the CDR3 reads CASSFTQGELFF. The CDR3 DNA reads TGTGCCAGCAGTTTCACACAGGGAGAACTGTTTTTT.

This clonotype occurred once. This chain joins TRBV21-1 and TRBJ2-1. TRBV21-1 is deemed a pseudogene. This CDR3 has 12 residues. The CDR3 DNA reads as TGTGCCAGCACCAAACCCCAACTTCAGCAGTTCTTC. Translated: CASTKPQLQQFF.

This chain connects TRBV7-8 to TRBJ2-5; maybe TRBD1 (6 bases). This CDR3 comprises 16 residues. The V and J ends lost 5 bases and 4 bases respectively, with 20 bases between them. Germline assignment: CDR1 SGHVS and CDR2 FQNEAQ. CDR3 region: CASSPRTEGGLETQYF. CDR3 coding DNA: TGTGCCAGCAGCCCCAGAACGGAAGGGGGTCTAGAGACCCAGTACTTC.

The gene calls are TRBV4-1 and TRBJ2-3, with D hard to call. Germline V gene data show CDR1 as MGHRA and CDR2 as YSYEKL. This CDR3 contains 13 residues. The ends were cut back, 1 base at V and 6 bases at J, with 8 bases in the middle. Here the CDR3 reads CASSQVAQDTQYF. The CDR3 region has the DNA TGCGCCAGCAGCCAAGTGGCCCAGGATACGCAGTATTTT.

The chain combines TRBV25-1 with TRBJ1-2; D not resolved. The germline gives CDR1 MGHDK, CDR2 SYGVNS. Trimming pared 2 bases from V and 7 bases from J, leaving 14 bases between. This CDR3 is 14 amino acids long. For the CDR3, the DNA is TGTGCCAGCAGTGAAGATCGAGGGAACGGTGGCTACACCTTC. Translation gives CASSEDRGNGGYTF.

V gene TRBV7-2 combines with J gene TRBJ2-7; TRBD1 or TRBD2 may be the D gene (5 bases each). V gave up 3 bases and J gave up 3 bases, with 15 bases separating them. This CDR3 contains 15 residues. Looked up from germline, CDR1 is SGHTA and CDR2 is FQGNSA. The CDR3, as DNA: TGTGCCAGCAGCTTGGGACGGGGACCCTACTACGAGCAGTACTTC. The encoded protein is CASSLGRGPYYEQYF.

CDR3 coding DNA: TGCAGTGCTAGAGATCCCCCCAAGGGTCCCTCTATTGGCGAGCAGTTCTTC. Protein product: CSARDPPKGPSIGEQFF. The J gene is TRBJ2-1, the V gene TRBV20-1; unclear D gene. The germline V gene encodes CDR1 DFQATT and CDR2 SNEGSKA (reference sequence). The CDR3 has 17 amino acids. Trimming took off 0 bases at V and 10 bases at J, with 25 bases between the two ends.

This rearrangement joins TRBV27 to TRBJ1-4; D not certain. Germline V CDR1 and CDR2: MNHEY, SMNVEV (reference sequence). The V end was cut by 4 bases, the J end by 4 bases, with 13 bases between. This CDR3 region has 15 residues. CDR3 sequence (DNA): TGTGCCAGCAGTTCTAAGCTGGAGATTAATGAAAAACTGTTTTTT. Its protein product is CASSSKLEINEKLFF.

This clonotype was detected a few times. The chain is built from TRBV7-2 and TRBJ2-7, with 10 bases aligning to TRBD2. This CDR3 has 14 amino acids. Germline CDR1 SGHTA, CDR2 FQGNSA. Losses at the gene ends were 5 bases for V and 3 bases for J; bases not matched to a gene: 4. The CDR3 nucleotides read TGTGCCAGCAGCCGAACTAGCGGGAACTACGAGCAGTACTTC. Its protein product is CASSRTSGNYEQYF.

The chain is built from TRBV3-1 and TRBJ2-3; tentatively, D is TRBD1 (6 bases). Germline V gene sequence: CDR1 LGHDT, CDR2 YNNKEL (reference sequence). The CDR3 is 20 amino acids. The ends were cut back, 0 bases at V and 0 bases at J, with 22 bases in the middle. The DNA of the CDR3 is TGTGCCAGCAGCCAAGAAGGGGGTCGATTAGGGGAGCTCAGCACAGATACGCAGTATTTT. Translating it yields CASSQEGGRLGELSTDTQYF.

The sample holds many counts of this clonotype. The chain couples TRBV6-2 or TRBV6-3 to TRBJ2-1; the D gene is possibly TRBD1 (5 bases). Trimming shortened V by 10 bases and J by 6 bases, and 10 bases separated the two germline ends. The CDR3 is 11 residues long. Per the germline V gene, CDR1 is MNHEY and CDR2 is SVGEGT. The chain's CDR3 is CATGIGNEQFF. The CDR3 DNA sequence: TGTGCCACAGGGATTGGCAATGAGCAGTTCTTC.

To note about this clonotype: One end of the junction fails to match germline, which may point to a read error. The chain couples TRBV9 to TRBJ2-5; tentative D call: TRBD1 (6 bases). CDR3 size: 15 residues. Germline CDR1 and CDR2: SGDLS and YYNGEE. The CDR3 is CASSVVGWGQEAQYF. CDR3 DNA sequence: TGTGCCAGCAGCGTAGTAGGTTGGGGGCAAGAGGCCCAGTACTTC.

The rearrangement uses TRBV7-2 and TRBJ2-5; 7 bases map to TRBD2. CDR1 and CDR2 (germline): SGHTA, FQGNSA. CDR3 length: 14 residues. V lost 1 base, J lost 5 bases, and 4 bases stayed unmatched. The CDR3 reads CASSLGVREETQYF. Written as DNA, the CDR3 is TGTGCCAGCAGCTTAGGGGTGCGGGAGGAGACCCAGTACTTC.

The count of this clonotype is one. The V and J genes are TRBV29-1 and TRBJ2-1, with D possibly matching TRBD2 (6 bases). The V gene lost 8 bases and the J gene lost 0 bases, with 11 bases spanning the gap. The germline V gene encodes CDR1 SQVTM and CDR2 ANQGSEA. This CDR3 spans 13 amino acids. The CDR3 DNA follows: TGCAGCTTGGAGGGAAACTCCTACAATGAGCAGTTCTTC. Encoded protein: CSLEGNSYNEQFF.

V gene TRBV20-1 combines with J gene TRBJ2-1; TRBD2 might be the D (6 bases). V was trimmed by 3 bases and J by 1 base, leaving 13 bases between them. Germline V lookup: CDR1 DFQATT, CDR2 SNEGSKA (reference sequence). The CDR3 is 15 amino acids. The CDR3 region is CSASEPGASYNEQFF. CDR3 DNA: TGCAGTGCTAGTGAACCGGGAGCATCCTACAATGAGCAGTTCTTC.

The rearrangement joins TRBV15 to TRBJ2-7; D is undetermined. CDR3 length: 14 residues. The ends were cut back, 0 bases at V and 1 base at J, with 7 bases in the middle. The germline V gene has CDR1 LNHNV and CDR2 YYDKDF (reference sequence). CDR3 protein: CATSRDEVSYEQYF. The CDR3 DNA sequence: TGTGCCACCAGCAGAGATGAGGTATCCTACGAGCAGTACTTC.

This clonotype was counted a single time. The chain links TRBV18 to TRBJ1-2; TRBD1 is a possible D gene (6 bases). Germline assignment: CDR1 KGHSH and CDR2 LQKENI. V lost 2 bases and J 2 bases, leaving 21 bases between the germline ends. The CDR3 has 18 residues. CDR3 bases: TGTGCCAGCTCACCAGTAACGGGACACCTAGTAGGGAACTATGGCTACACCTTC. This translates into CASSPVTGHLVGNYGYTF.

The chain recombines TRBV7-8 with TRBJ2-1; 9 nucleotides align to TRBD1. The CDR3 has 13 residues. The germline V gene encodes CDR1 SGHVS and CDR2 FQNEAQ. Trimming at V came to 4 bases and at J to 8 bases, leaving 3 bases not matched to a gene. The CDR3, as DNA: TGTGCCAGCAGCTGGGACAGGGACGATGAGCAGTTCTTC. As protein: CASSWDRDDEQFF.